This is a list of T cell receptor beta chains from one sample in a study of blood T cell repertoires in COVID-19. Sequencing was performed with immunoSEQ multiplex PCR; in TCRdb, only in-frame clones are kept and a portion is missing. The sample lists some 110,000 clones; around 86% were seen once. Sequences were obtained from peripheral blood. These receptors came from a man aged 65-85 years with acute or convalescent COVID-19. Each CDR3 is given with its conserved first and last residue. Each record gives: CDR3 DNA, CDR3 protein, D gene, clone size, J gene, V gene. The D gene is left open where the match is weak. Clone size appears in some rows only: once, few, many, or a class for an expanded clone.

cdr3_nt: TGTGCCAGCAAGGGACAGGGGCTGGGAAACACCATATATTTT; cdr3_aa: CASKGQGLGNTIYF; d_call: TRBD1; clone_size: -; j_call: TRBJ1-3; v_call: TRBV28
cdr3_nt: TGTGCCAGCAGTCGGGGACAGGGGACAGGCTACACCTTC; cdr3_aa: CASSRGQGTGYTF; d_call: TRBD1; clone_size: -; j_call: TRBJ1-2; v_call: TRBV28
cdr3_nt: TGTGCCAGCAGGGGGAGAGGGAGCTCCTACGAGCAGTACTTC; cdr3_aa: CASRGRGSSYEQYF; d_call: -; clone_size: -; j_call: TRBJ2-7; v_call: TRBV28
cdr3_nt: TGTGCCAGCAGCCAAGACAGGGCATCTTCACCCCTCCACTTT; cdr3_aa: CASSQDRASSPLHF; d_call: -; clone_size: -; j_call: TRBJ1-6; v_call: TRBV3-1/TRBV3-2
cdr3_nt: TGTGCCAGCAGTGAAGTCACTAGCTCCTACAATGAGCAGTTCTTC; cdr3_aa: CASSEVTSSYNEQFF; d_call: -; clone_size: -; j_call: TRBJ2-1; v_call: TRBV6-1
cdr3_nt: TGTGCCTGGAGCAACACTTACGCCGGGCCAGGACTGAATTCACCCCTCCACTTT; cdr3_aa: CAWSNTYAGPGLNSPLHF; d_call: -; clone_size: few; j_call: TRBJ1-6; v_call: TRBV30
cdr3_nt: TGTGCCAGCAGCTCCGTGGGGGGGACGTTCGGCAATGAGCAGTTCTTC; cdr3_aa: CASSSVGGTFGNEQFF; d_call: TRBD2; clone_size: -; j_call: TRBJ2-1; v_call: TRBV7-8
cdr3_nt: TGTGCCAGCAGCACCTCGGTGCGAGGGGGTCAAGAGACCCAGTACTTC; cdr3_aa: CASSTSVRGGQETQYF; d_call: -; clone_size: -; j_call: TRBJ2-5; v_call: TRBV9
cdr3_nt: TGTGCCAGCGGGCAGCGGGGGAACTACGAGCAGTACTTC; cdr3_aa: CASGQRGNYEQYF; d_call: TRBD2; clone_size: -; j_call: TRBJ2-7; v_call: TRBV7-2
cdr3_nt: TGTGCCAGCAGCTTGTTTTCGGGGAGGTGGGACGAGCAGTACTTC; cdr3_aa: CASSLFSGRWDEQYF; d_call: -; clone_size: -; j_call: TRBJ2-7; v_call: TRBV5-6
cdr3_nt: TGTGCCAGCAGCCAAGATTGGTCAGGGAGGGAGACCCAGTACTTC; cdr3_aa: CASSQDWSGRETQYF; d_call: -; clone_size: -; j_call: TRBJ2-5; v_call: TRBV4-2
cdr3_nt: TGTGCCAGCAGCTACAGGGAGGGCGAGCAGTACTTC; cdr3_aa: CASSYREGEQYF; d_call: -; clone_size: few; j_call: TRBJ2-7; v_call: TRBV28
cdr3_nt: TGCGCCAGCAGCCCAAACTCCATCACCGGGGAGCTGTTTTTT; cdr3_aa: CASSPNSITGELFF; d_call: -; clone_size: -; j_call: TRBJ2-2; v_call: TRBV5-1
cdr3_nt: TGCGCCAGCGGCTGGGGGGGCCCACGCAATGAGCAGTTCTTC; cdr3_aa: CASGWGGPRNEQFF; d_call: -; clone_size: -; j_call: TRBJ2-1; v_call: TRBV5-1
cdr3_nt: TGTGCCAGCAGTTTGGGGCGGGGGGCCTTGAACACTGAAGCTTTCTTT; cdr3_aa: CASSLGRGALNTEAFF; d_call: -; clone_size: once; j_call: TRBJ1-1; v_call: TRBV27
cdr3_nt: TGTGCCAGCAGCATGACAGGATCTGGAAACACCATATATTTT; cdr3_aa: CASSMTGSGNTIYF; d_call: -; clone_size: -; j_call: TRBJ1-3; v_call: TRBV9
cdr3_nt: TGCGCCAGCAGCCAAGGGACAAGCTTGGGCTACGAGCAGTACTTC; cdr3_aa: CASSQGTSLGYEQYF; d_call: -; clone_size: -; j_call: TRBJ2-7; v_call: TRBV5-1
cdr3_nt: TGTGCCAGCAGCTCCAGGGTCCCACCCCTCCACTTT; cdr3_aa: CASSSRVPPLHF; d_call: -; clone_size: -; j_call: TRBJ1-6; v_call: TRBV5-6
cdr3_nt: TGTGCCAGCAGCTACTATGGCTACACCTTC; cdr3_aa: CASSYYGYTF; d_call: -; clone_size: -; j_call: TRBJ1-2; v_call: TRBV28
cdr3_nt: TGTGCCAGTAGTACAGGACAGGGGGGTAATTCACCCCTCCACTTT; cdr3_aa: CASSTGQGGNSPLHF; d_call: TRBD1; clone_size: -; j_call: TRBJ1-6; v_call: TRBV19
cdr3_nt: TGTGCCAGTAGTATTCGGGACAGGGGAGGCTACGAGCAGTACTTC; cdr3_aa: CASSIRDRGGYEQYF; d_call: TRBD1; clone_size: -; j_call: TRBJ2-7; v_call: TRBV19
cdr3_nt: TGTGCCAGCAGTTCAAGGACAGGGTCCGGGGCCAACGTCCTGACTTTC; cdr3_aa: CASSSRTGSGANVLTF; d_call: TRBD1; clone_size: -; j_call: TRBJ2-6; v_call: TRBV6-2/TRBV6-3
cdr3_nt: TGTGCCAGCAGTTTCGGGACAGGGGGCTCTGGCTACACCTTC; cdr3_aa: CASSFGTGGSGYTF; d_call: TRBD1; clone_size: -; j_call: TRBJ1-2; v_call: TRBV27
cdr3_nt: TGCGCCAGCAGTGGCATCCAGGGTATCGTGGAAGCTTTCTTT; cdr3_aa: CASSGIQGIVEAFF; d_call: -; clone_size: -; j_call: TRBJ1-1; v_call: TRBV10-2
cdr3_nt: TGTGCCAGCAGCCCAGACAGAAATCAGCCCCAGCATTTT; cdr3_aa: CASSPDRNQPQHF; d_call: -; clone_size: -; j_call: TRBJ1-5; v_call: TRBV3-1/TRBV3-2
cdr3_nt: TGCGCCAGCAGCTTGGTTCTGGGGAGGGGTACTGAAGCTTTCTTT; cdr3_aa: CASSLVLGRGTEAFF; d_call: -; clone_size: few; j_call: TRBJ1-1; v_call: TRBV5-1
cdr3_nt: TGTGCCACCAGCAGAGGTTGGGCAGGAAACAATCAGCCCCAGCATTTT; cdr3_aa: CATSRGWAGNNQPQHF; d_call: -; clone_size: -; j_call: TRBJ1-5; v_call: TRBV15
cdr3_nt: TGTGCCAGCAGTGGAGGGACAGCCTATGGCTACACCTTC; cdr3_aa: CASSGGTAYGYTF; d_call: TRBD1; clone_size: -; j_call: TRBJ1-2; v_call: TRBV25-1
cdr3_nt: TGTGCCAGCAGCCCCTTACAGGGCACCTACGAGCAGTACTTC; cdr3_aa: CASSPLQGTYEQYF; d_call: -; clone_size: few; j_call: TRBJ2-7; v_call: TRBV2
cdr3_nt: TGCGCCAGCAGCGTCACCGGGACAGGAAACAATGAGCAGTTCTTC; cdr3_aa: CASSVTGTGNNEQFF; d_call: TRBD1; clone_size: -; j_call: TRBJ2-1; v_call: TRBV5-1
cdr3_nt: TGTGCCAGCAGCTTAGGACTAGCGGGGGGATTCACAGATACGCAGTATTTT; cdr3_aa: CASSLGLAGGFTDTQYF; d_call: TRBD2; clone_size: -; j_call: TRBJ2-3; v_call: TRBV7-6
cdr3_nt: TGTGCCAGCACCCCCCGGGCAGGAGGGCCCTACGAGCAGTACTTC; cdr3_aa: CASTPRAGGPYEQYF; d_call: -; clone_size: -; j_call: TRBJ2-7; v_call: TRBV11-2
cdr3_nt: TGTGCCAGCAGCTGGCCTAGCGGGGGCCGGAATGAGCAGTTCTTC; cdr3_aa: CASSWPSGGRNEQFF; d_call: TRBD2; clone_size: -; j_call: TRBJ2-1; v_call: TRBV5-6
cdr3_nt: TGTGCCAGCAGCGTAGGGGGGCGCGGCTACACCTTC; cdr3_aa: CASSVGGRGYTF; d_call: -; clone_size: -; j_call: TRBJ1-2; v_call: TRBV9
cdr3_nt: TGTGCCAGTAGTCCCCAATCAGGGGTCGGTGGCTACACCTTC; cdr3_aa: CASSPQSGVGGYTF; d_call: -; clone_size: -; j_call: TRBJ1-2; v_call: TRBV19
cdr3_nt: TGTGCCAGCAGCCTACGCGACAGGGGCACTGAAGCTTTCTTT; cdr3_aa: CASSLRDRGTEAFF; d_call: TRBD1; clone_size: few; j_call: TRBJ1-1; v_call: TRBV3-1/TRBV3-2
cdr3_nt: TGTGCCAGTAGTACCAGGGACAGCATGAACACTGAAGCTTTCTTT; cdr3_aa: CASSTRDSMNTEAFF; d_call: TRBD1; clone_size: -; j_call: TRBJ1-1; v_call: TRBV19
cdr3_nt: TGTGCCAGCAGCCCCCCTAGCGGGAACTCCTACGAGCAGTACTTC; cdr3_aa: CASSPPSGNSYEQYF; d_call: TRBD2; clone_size: -; j_call: TRBJ2-7; v_call: TRBV28
cdr3_nt: TGTGCCAGTAGTGGCGGGGGGATGAACGAGCAGTACTTC; cdr3_aa: CASSGGGMNEQYF; d_call: TRBD2; clone_size: -; j_call: TRBJ2-7; v_call: TRBV19
cdr3_nt: TGTGCCAGCAGCTTAGCGGCAAACGAGCAGTACTTC; cdr3_aa: CASSLAANEQYF; d_call: -; clone_size: -; j_call: TRBJ2-7; v_call: TRBV7-6
cdr3_nt: TGTGCCACCAGCACGGACAGGAACACTGAAGCTTTCTTT; cdr3_aa: CATSTDRNTEAFF; d_call: -; clone_size: -; j_call: TRBJ1-1; v_call: TRBV15
cdr3_nt: TGTGCCACCAGCAGAGTACTAGCGGGAGGTCCCGGAGAGCAGTACTTC; cdr3_aa: CATSRVLAGGPGEQYF; d_call: TRBD2; clone_size: -; j_call: TRBJ2-7; v_call: TRBV15
cdr3_nt: TGTGCCAGCAGCTTGGGAGGGACAGGAACCTACGAGCAGTACTTC; cdr3_aa: CASSLGGTGTYEQYF; d_call: TRBD1; clone_size: -; j_call: TRBJ2-7; v_call: TRBV5-5
cdr3_nt: TGTGCCACCAGCTCGAGGCAAGATCAGCCCCAGCATTTT; cdr3_aa: CATSSRQDQPQHF; d_call: -; clone_size: -; j_call: TRBJ1-5; v_call: TRBV6-5
cdr3_nt: TGCGCCAGCAGCATTACAGGGGGCACTGGAAACACCATATATTTT; cdr3_aa: CASSITGGTGNTIYF; d_call: TRBD1; clone_size: few; j_call: TRBJ1-3; v_call: TRBV5-1
cdr3_nt: TGTGCCAGCAGTGAGGCAGGGGTGGGCTATGGCTACACCTTC; cdr3_aa: CASSEAGVGYGYTF; d_call: -; clone_size: -; j_call: TRBJ1-2; v_call: TRBV6-1
cdr3_nt: TGTGCCAGCAGAGAGCGGGAGGGGGGCACCGGGGAGCTGTTTTTT; cdr3_aa: CASREREGGTGELFF; d_call: TRBD2; clone_size: -; j_call: TRBJ2-2; v_call: TRBV6-6
cdr3_nt: TGTGCCAGCAGTCCCGAATCGTTAACAGGGGACGGCTACACCTTC; cdr3_aa: CASSPESLTGDGYTF; d_call: TRBD1; clone_size: -; j_call: TRBJ1-2; v_call: TRBV2
cdr3_nt: TGTGCCAGCACCGACGGGGGACTAGCAGCAGATACGCAGTATTTT; cdr3_aa: CASTDGGLAADTQYF; d_call: TRBD2; clone_size: -; j_call: TRBJ2-3; v_call: TRBV6-5